The 30 T cell receptor beta chains reported below all come from one sample, sequenced in a study of early T cells in non-severe SARS-CoV-2 infection (TCRdb year 2021). The library relied on 5' RACE. TCRdb names NextSeq 500 as the instrument used. The public reads were reprocessed in TCRdb via fastp at Q25 and MiXCR, keeping in-frame beta chains. Rows merge per CDR3 protein into single entries with the most common DNA and genes. The sample table contains about 56,000 distinct CDR3 sequences; only one count was recorded for approximately 16% of them. Jointly, the top ten make up roughly 3.9% of the sample. Sequences were derived from whole blood, sampled at baseline. The receptors stem from an adult who was a healthcare worker with PCR-confirmed SARS-CoV-2 infection or an uninfected control (not recorded which).

V is TRBV9 and J is TRBJ2-5, with 8 bases that match TRBD1. This CDR3 is built from 14 residues. V shed 2 bases and J 5 bases; nucleotides not matched to a gene: 5. The germline gives CDR1 SGDLS, CDR2 YYNGEE. CDR3: CASSVGQGLETQYF. In nucleotides, the CDR3 is TGTGCCAGCAGCGTCGGACAGGGTCTCGAGACCCAGTACTTC.

V usage is TRBV18 and J usage is TRBJ2-7; no clear D gene. The CDR3 extends over 14 amino acids. Germline CDR1 KGHSH, CDR2 LQKENI. V lost 3 bases, J lost 6 bases, and 15 bases lay in between. The CDR3 spells CASSPGTAPREQYF. The CDR3 bases are TGTGCCAGCTCACCGGGAACAGCTCCCCGCGAGCAGTACTTC.

This chain connects TRBV7-2 to TRBJ2-2, with 8 bases aligning to TRBD2. Germline V lookup: CDR1 SGHTA, CDR2 FQGNSA. This CDR3 is 16 amino acids long. V was clipped by 5 bases and J by 7 bases; unmatched bases: 12. The CDR3 spells CASSHTAGVASGELFF. The CDR3 nucleotides read TGTGCCAGCAGCCACACAGCGGGAGTAGCCAGCGGGGAGCTGTTTTTT.

The sample holds a few counts of this clonotype. The V call is TRBV12-3 or TRBV12-4, the J call TRBJ1-6, with D uncertain. The CDR3 has 14 amino acids. The V gene lost 3 bases and the J gene lost 6 bases, with 9 bases spanning the gap. The CDR3 DNA reads TGTGCCAGCAGTTTTTCCCTCTTTAATTCACCCCTCCACTTT. It translates to CASSFSLFNSPLHF.

This clonotype has more than one count but fewer than ten. The chain combines TRBV19 with TRBJ2-2, with 7 bases lining up with TRBD2. CDR3 length: 16 amino acids. Germline CDR1 LNHDA, CDR2 SQIVND (reference sequence). The V segment lost 2 bases and the J segment 0 bases; nucleotides outside the gene matches: 3. The CDR3 nucleotides read TGTGCCAGTAGTATAATACTAGCGACGAACACCGGGGAGCTGTTTTTT. It codes for CASSIILATNTGELFF.

For the CDR3, the DNA is TGTGCCAGCGGTACGAGAAGACTAGCGGGGGACACAGATACGCAGTATTTT. It encodes CASGTRRLAGDTDTQYF. The chain employs TRBV2 and TRBJ2-3; TRBD2 matches 12 bases. J lost 2 bases, V lost 8 bases, and 11 bases had no gene match. CDR1 and CDR2 (germline): SNHLY, FYNNEI. This CDR3 is built from 17 residues.

The chain joins TRBV6-1 to TRBJ1-4, with 7 nucleotides matching TRBD1. Trimming at V came to 3 bases and at J to 10 bases, leaving 2 bases not matched to a gene. CDR1 and CDR2 from the germline V gene are MNHNS and SASEGT. The CDR3 has 12 amino acids. The DNA for the CDR3 is TGTGCCAGCAGTGACCAGGGGGTAAAACTGTTTTTT. The encoded protein is CASSDQGVKLFF.

The chain's CDR3 is CASSLGQTYNEQFF. The CDR3 DNA is TGCGCCAGCAGCTTAGGGCAGACCTACAATGAGCAGTTCTTC. The J gene is TRBJ2-1, the V gene TRBV5-1, with D unresolved. The V gene's germline CDR1 is SGHRS and CDR2 YFSETQ. The CDR3 is made up of 14 amino acids. The V gene lost 2 bases and the J gene lost 2 bases, with 8 bases spanning the gap.

The rearrangement joins TRBV5-4 to TRBJ2-5; D unclear. V lost 0 bases and J 0 bases, leaving 3 bases between the germline ends. The CDR3 runs 13 residues. In germline, CDR1 is SGHNT, CDR2 YYREEE (reference sequence). CDR3 DNA: TGTGCCAGCAGCTTGGGCTACCAAGAGACCCAGTACTTC. This gives the protein CASSLGYQETQYF.

V is TRBV7-3 and J is TRBJ2-1; D gene uncertain. V lost 0 bases and J 8 bases, leaving 8 bases between the germline ends. Per the germline V gene, CDR1 is SGHTA and CDR2 is FQGTGA. The CDR3 sequence is 13 residues long. CDR3 nucleotides: TGTGCCAGCAGCTTAACAGGGTTGGATGAGCAGTTCTTC. Protein sequence: CASSLTGLDEQFF. Together with reference TRBV7-3 and TRBJ2-1, the CDR3 gives the full variable domain: GAGVSQTPSNKVTEKGKYVELRCDPISGHTALYWYRQSLGQGPEFLIYFQGTGAADDSGLPNDRFFAVRPEGSVSTLKIQRTERGDSAVYLCASSLTGLDEQFFGPGTRLTVL.

The chain carries TRBV18 and TRBJ2-7, with unresolved D. Germline V gene data show CDR1 as KGHSH and CDR2 as LQKENI. Trimming left V 6 bases short and J 2 bases short, with 11 bases between. CDR3 length: 13 amino acids. The CDR3 loop reads CASSRGGAYEQYF. The CDR3 region has the DNA TGTGCCAGCTCTAGAGGCGGAGCCTACGAGCAGTACTTC.

This clonotype occurred many times. This chain uses TRBV6-2 or TRBV6-3 with TRBJ2-1, with 9 positions matching TRBD2. V was clipped by 4 bases and J by 9 bases; unmatched bases: 4. CDR3 length equals 13 residues. CDR1 and CDR2 from the germline V gene are MNHEY and SVGEGT. The CDR3 DNA is TGTGCCAGCAGTTTTAGCGGGAGTAGTGAGCAGTTCTTC. Translation gives CASSFSGSSEQFF.

The chain carries TRBV6-5 and TRBJ2-3; no reliable D call. Germline CDR1 MNHEY, CDR2 SVGAGI. The CDR3 loop spans 14 amino acids. The V gene lost 6 bases and the J gene lost 5 bases, with 15 bases spanning the gap. The CDR3 reads CASSPRSRRDTQYF. The CDR3 region has the DNA TGTGCCAGCAGCCCGAGGTCTCGGAGAGATACGCAGTATTTT.

This clonotype appeared once. The rearrangement uses TRBV7-6 and TRBJ1-1; TRBD1 agrees at 7 bases. The CDR3 length is 15 residues. V dropped 1 base and J dropped 3; count of bases not matched to a gene: 5. Germline V gives CDR1 SGHVS, CDR2 FNYEAQ. This CDR3 is CASSLEGASDTEAFF. In DNA, the CDR3 is TGTGCCAGCAGCTTAGAGGGGGCGTCGGACACTGAAGCTTTCTTT.

This clonotype occurred a few times. The genes are TRBV18 and TRBJ1-1; the D gene is possibly TRBD1 (5 bases). The CDR3 length is 13 residues. In germline, CDR1 is KGHSH, CDR2 LQKENI. Trimming cost V 3 bases and J 0 bases, with 5 bases left between them. The CDR3 here is CASSPGLNTEAFF. In nucleotides, the CDR3 is TGTGCCAGCTCACCGGGACTGAACACTGAAGCTTTCTTT.

This clonotype was found a few times. The chain joins TRBV12-3 or TRBV12-4 to TRBJ2-7; TRBD2 is a possible D gene (6 bases). The CDR3 loop spans 14 amino acids. V was pared by 6 bases and J by 2 bases, with 14 bases between. Here the CDR3 reads CASSAGTGAYEQYF. As DNA, the CDR3 is TGTGCCAGCAGCGCCGGGACGGGAGCCTACGAGCAGTACTTC.

The chain has TRBV28 and TRBJ1-2, with TRBD1 as a possible D gene (5 bases). Trimming left V 4 bases short and J 7 bases short, with 10 bases between. The CDR3 is made up of 12 amino acids. In germline, CDR1 is MDHEN, CDR2 SYDVKM. In DNA form, the CDR3 reads TGTGCCAGCAGTTCCCGTCAGGGTGGCTACACCTTC. Its translation is CASSSRQGGYTF.

This clonotype was seen at least ten times. V and J are TRBV29-1 and TRBJ2-5, with 8 bases fitting TRBD1. V lost 4 bases to trimming and J lost 4 bases; unmatched junction nucleotides: 2. The CDR3 extends over 12 amino acids. In germline, CDR1 is SQVTM, CDR2 ANQGSEA. The DNA for the CDR3 is TGCAGCGTTGGAGGGACAGGAGAGACCCAGTACTTC. Translated: CSVGGTGETQYF.

This clonotype came up many times. The gene calls are TRBV2 and TRBJ2-1; D is unresolved. The CDR3 contains 13 residues. The germline CDR1 and CDR2 sequences are SNHLY and FYNNEI. V was cut by 7 bases and J by 0 bases, with 7 bases left in between. The CDR3 bases are TGTGCCAGCATTCAGAGCTCCTACAATGAGCAGTTCTTC. Translating it yields CASIQSSYNEQFF. The complete variable domain, with remaining parts taken from reference TRBV2 and TRBJ2-1, reads EPEVTQTPSHQVTQMGQEVILRCVPISNHLYFYWYRQILGQKVEFLVSFYNNEISEKSEIFDDQFSVERPDGSNFTLKIRSTKLEDSAMYFCASIQSSYNEQFFGPGTRLTVL.

This clonotype has a count of ten or more. V and J are TRBV20-1 and TRBJ1-1; perhaps TRBD1 as D (5 bases). The CDR3 is 12 residues long. CDR1 is DFQATT and CDR2 is SNEGSKA in the germline V gene (reference sequence). This chain's CDR3 is CSPGTMNTEAFF. In nucleotides, the CDR3 is TGCAGCCCTGGGACCATGAACACTGAAGCTTTCTTT.

This clonotype appeared many times. The chain combines TRBV6-5 with TRBJ2-6, with TRBD1 matching over 10 bases. Germline assignment: CDR1 MNHEY and CDR2 SVGAGI. CDR3 length: 17 residues. J was trimmed by 0 bases and V by 5 bases; bases with no gene match: 4. CDR3 protein: CASSGQGVLSGANVLTF. The CDR3 DNA reads TGTGCCAGCAGTGGACAGGGGGTTCTCTCTGGGGCCAACGTCCTGACTTTC.

This clonotype occurred a few times. The rearrangement joins TRBV25-1 to TRBJ1-6, with D unclear. V was trimmed by 3 bases and J by 7 bases, leaving 13 bases between them. Germline CDR1 reads MGHDK; CDR2 reads SYGVNS. CDR3 length: 15 amino acids. The CDR3 sequence is CASSEPLGVNSPLHF. The CDR3 nucleotides are TGTGCCAGCAGTGAGCCCCTCGGGGTGAATTCACCCCTCCACTTT.

This clonotype was recorded a few times. The genes are TRBV5-1 and TRBJ2-1; D is unclear. The CDR3 consists of 14 residues. The V gene's germline CDR1 is SGHRS and CDR2 YFSETQ. V lost 0 bases to trimming and J lost 7 bases, with 11 bases between them. CDR3 protein: CASSLANLKNEQFF. The CDR3 DNA reads TGCGCCAGCAGCTTGGCCAACCTCAAGAATGAGCAGTTCTTC.

This clonotype was detected many times. The chain recombines TRBV7-6 with TRBJ2-2; D is possibly TRBD1 or TRBD2 (5 bases each). Trimming cost V 1 base and J 5 bases, with 14 bases left between them. CDR3 size: 16 residues. From germline, CDR1 is SGHVS and CDR2 FNYEAQ. CDR3 amino acids: CASSLEGQGVTGELFF. The CDR3 nucleotides are TGTGCCAGCAGCTTAGAGGGGCAGGGAGTTACCGGGGAGCTGTTTTTT.

The table lists this clonotype with many counts. The V gene is TRBV30, the J gene TRBJ2-3; D is ambiguous. CDR3 length: 14 amino acids. Per the germline V gene, CDR1 is GTSNPN and CDR2 is SVGIG (reference sequence). Trimming took off 2 bases at V and 1 base at J, with 10 bases between the two ends. The CDR3 spells CAWSRGTGTDTQYF. The CDR3 region has the DNA TGTGCCTGGAGTAGAGGTACCGGCACAGATACGCAGTATTTT.

The V and J genes are TRBV6-1 and TRBJ2-1, with 7 positions matching TRBD1. This CDR3 has 14 residues. Per germline, CDR1 MNHNS and CDR2 SASEGT. The junction had 9 bases not matched to a gene; V was cut back by 5 bases and J by 8 bases. The chain's CDR3 is CASSPRQGTDEQFF. Written as DNA, the CDR3 is TGTGCCAGCAGTCCGCGACAGGGAACCGATGAGCAGTTCTTC.

This chain joins TRBV19 and TRBJ1-2; 7 nucleotides line up with TRBD1. Germline trimming cut 5 bases from V and 8 bases from J; bases unmatched to any gene: 2. This CDR3 has 11 amino acids. Germline values: CDR1 LNHDA, CDR2 SQIVND (reference sequence). The CDR3 bases are TGTGCCAGTAGTGGGACAGCGGGCTACACCTTC. Its protein product is CASSGTAGYTF.

V and J are TRBV20-1 and TRBJ2-7; weak D call: TRBD2 (5 bases). Germline CDR1 is DFQATT and CDR2 is SNEGSKA (reference sequence). Between the trimmed V and J ends, which lost 0 bases and 1 base, there was a span of 10 bases. CDR3 length: 14 amino acids. DNA for the CDR3: TGCAGTGCTAGAGATCGGGAAGAGTCCTACGAGCAGTACTTC. Translated, it gives CSARDREESYEQYF.

This clonotype was detected a few times. V usage is TRBV19 and J usage is TRBJ2-7; 8 bases align to TRBD1. CDR1 is LNHDA and CDR2 is SQIVND in the germline V gene (reference sequence). The CDR3 loop spans 12 amino acids. J lost 5 bases, V lost 6 bases, and 3 bases had no gene match. In DNA, the CDR3 is TGTGCCAGTAGCCGGGACAGGAACGAGCAGTACTTC. Amino acids: CASSRDRNEQYF.

The chain combines TRBV29-1 with TRBJ2-4, with unresolved D. Germline CDR1 reads SQVTM; CDR2 reads ANQGSEA. Trimming pared 6 bases from V and 1 base from J, leaving 10 bases between. The CDR3 totals 13 residues. Here the CDR3 reads CSVPGRAKNIQYF. CDR3 bases: TGCAGCGTGCCCGGACGGGCCAAAAACATTCAGTACTTC. Drawing the rest from reference TRBV29-1 and TRBJ2-4, the complete variable domain is SAVISQKPSRDICQRGTSLTIQCQVDSQVTMMFWYRQQPGQSLTLIATANQGSEATYESGFVIDKFPISRPNLTFSTLTVSNMSPEDSSIYLCSVPGRAKNIQYFGAGTRLSVL.